The 14 T cell receptor beta chains reported below all come from one sample, sequenced in a study of blood T cell repertoires in COVID-19. Generated by immunoSEQ multiplex PCR, the TCRdb table keeps only in-frame clones and is missing some. The profile shows some 300,000 clones, 75% to 90% of them singletons. The sample was peripheral blood. These receptors all stem from a woman in her fifties or sixties with COVID-19, enrolled during active disease.

V and J are TRBV7-9 and TRBJ2-1; D might be TRBD2 (5 bases). V lost 2 bases and J 1 base, leaving 9 bases between the germline ends. Germline loops: CDR1 SEHNR, CDR2 FQNEAQ (reference sequence). The CDR3 runs to 15 residues. CDR3 in amino acids: CASSLSSGSYNEQFF. The DNA of the CDR3 is TGTGCCAGCAGCTTATCAAGCGGATCCTACAATGAGCAGTTCTTC. The variable domain in full, completed from reference TRBV7-9 and TRBJ2-1, reads DTGVSQNPRHKITKRGQNVTFRCDPISEHNRLYWYRQTLGQGPEFLTYFQNEAQLEKSRLLSDRFSAERPKGSFSTLEIQRTEQGDSAMYLCASSLSSGSYNEQFFGPGTRLTVL.

With respect to this clone: Compared with germline, one end of the junction differs, possibly owing to a read error. The rearrangement joins TRBV3-1 (or the pseudogene TRBV3-2) to TRBJ1-4; 9 nucleotides line up with TRBD1. Per germline, CDR1 LGHDT and CDR2 YNNKEL (reference sequence). This CDR3 is built from 11 residues. The CDR3 sequence: CASSNGQGTIF. The CDR3 region has the DNA TGTGCCAGCAGCAATGGACAGGGGACTATTTTT.

In DNA form, the CDR3 reads TGTGCCAGCAGCGTAGACGCGGGGGCAAGGACTGAAGCTTTCTTT. It codes for CASSVDAGARTEAFF. The rearrangement joins TRBV9 to TRBJ1-1; possible D gene TRBD1, 6 bases. This CDR3 region has 15 residues. Germline values: CDR1 SGDLS, CDR2 YYNGEE. Deletions cut 0 bases from V and 5 bases from J, with 14 bases between.

The chain carries TRBV2 and TRBJ2-7; 11 nucleotides line up with TRBD1. This CDR3 is 14 amino acids long. Germline V gene lookup returns CDR1 SNHLY and CDR2 FYNNEI. V lost 7 bases, J lost 7 bases, and 9 bases stayed unmatched. CDR3 sequence: CASTGTGGFREQYF. The CDR3 DNA reads as TGTGCCAGCACGGGGACAGGGGGTTTTCGGGAGCAGTACTTC.

The chain has TRBV2 and TRBJ1-5; a weak D match, TRBD1 (5 bases). This CDR3 comprises 12 residues. The germline gives CDR1 SNHLY, CDR2 FYNNEI. V lost 8 bases to trimming and J lost 7 bases, with 12 bases between them. This CDR3 is CASGASSQPQHF. The CDR3 nucleotides are TGTGCCAGCGGGGCATCTTCGCAGCCCCAGCATTTT.

V and J are TRBV7-6 and TRBJ2-5; TRBD2 agrees at 8 bases. The CDR3 loop spans 14 amino acids. V lost 3 bases and J lost 2; bases outside the gene matches: 2. Germline V CDR1 and CDR2: SGHVS, FNYEAQ. The CDR3 loop reads CASSFLAGQETQYF. The CDR3 DNA reads as TGTGCCAGCAGCTTTTTAGCGGGACAAGAGACCCAGTACTTC.

With regard to this clone: The sample has other DNA sequences that encode this CDR3 too. The J gene is TRBJ2-3, the V gene TRBV30; D gene ambiguous. V dropped 0 bases and J dropped 6 bases, with 7 bases sitting between them. The CDR3 totals 12 residues. Germline lookup yields CDR1 GTSNPN and CDR2 SVGIG (reference sequence). Written as DNA, the CDR3 is TGTGCCTGGAGTGTACTTCTTGATACGCAGTATTTT. Protein sequence: CAWSVLLDTQYF.

The chain employs TRBV7-9 and TRBJ2-3; TRBD2 matches at 8 bases. CDR1 and CDR2 from the germline V gene are SEHNR and FQNEAQ (reference sequence). The CDR3 has 17 amino acids. The J segment lost 0 bases and the V segment lost 3 bases, leaving 8 bases of the junction unmatched. This CDR3 reads CASSFRGGGPSTDTQYF. Here the CDR3 DNA reads TGTGCCAGCAGCTTCCGGGGCGGGGGGCCGAGCACAGATACGCAGTATTTT. Variable domain in full (rest from reference TRBV7-9 and TRBJ2-3): DTGVSQNPRHKITKRGQNVTFRCDPISEHNRLYWYRQTLGQGPEFLTYFQNEAQLEKSRLLSDRFSAERPKGSFSTLEIQRTEQGDSAMYLCASSFRGGGPSTDTQYFGPGTRLTVL.

The CDR3 sequence is CASSLNSRSNEKLFF. In nucleotides, the CDR3 is TGTGCCAGCAGCTTAAATAGTCGGTCGAATGAAAAACTGTTTTTT. The chain combines TRBV7-9 with TRBJ1-4; D unclear. The CDR3 spans 15 residues. Trimming pared 2 bases from V and 5 bases from J, leaving 12 bases between. CDR1 and CDR2 from the germline V gene are SEHNR and FQNEAQ (reference sequence). The full variable domain, completed using reference TRBV7-9 and TRBJ1-4, is DTGVSQNPRHKITKRGQNVTFRCDPISEHNRLYWYRQTLGQGPEFLTYFQNEAQLEKSRLLSDRFSAERPKGSFSTLEIQRTEQGDSAMYLCASSLNSRSNEKLFFGSGTQLSVL.

The rearrangement joins TRBV9 to TRBJ1-3; no definite D call. The CDR3 totals 16 residues. The V and J ends lost 0 bases and 2 bases respectively, with 12 bases between them. CDR1 and CDR2 from the germline V gene are SGDLS and YYNGEE. CDR3 DNA sequence: TGTGCCAGCAGCGTAGACCGGGAATCGGCTGGAAACACCATATATTTT. This gives the protein CASSVDRESAGNTIYF.

The gene calls are TRBV3-1 (or the pseudogene TRBV3-2) and TRBJ2-1; TRBD1 matches at 7 bases. V lost 8 bases and J lost 0; bases outside the gene matches: 16. Germline V gene data show CDR1 as LGHDT and CDR2 as YNNKEL (reference sequence). The CDR3 is 18 amino acids. The CDR3: CASSTLTGAPSSYNEQFF. CDR3 nucleotide sequence: TGTGCCAGCTCGACTCTCACAGGGGCTCCGAGCTCCTACAATGAGCAGTTCTTC.

DNA of the CDR3: TGTGCCAGCAGCAGGGACAGGGGAAACACCGGGGAGCTGTTTTTT. The encoded protein is CASSRDRGNTGELFF. V gene TRBV2 combines with J gene TRBJ2-2; 10 bases map to TRBD1. CDR3 length equals 15 residues. V lost 6 bases to trimming and J lost 2 bases; unmatched junction nucleotides: 3. Germline loops: CDR1 SNHLY, CDR2 FYNNEI.

The J gene is TRBJ2-3, the V gene TRBV5-5, with TRBD1 identical over 8 bases. CDR3 length: 16 amino acids. Germline assignment: CDR1 SGHKS and CDR2 YYEKEE (reference sequence). Unmatched junction bases numbered 8, after V lost 4 bases and J lost 1 base. CDR3 in amino acids: CASSLTGGSGTDTQYF. In DNA form, the CDR3 reads TGTGCCAGCAGCCTCACAGGGGGTTCAGGCACAGATACGCAGTATTTT.

J is TRBJ1-1 and V is TRBV30; D uncertain. The germline V gene encodes CDR1 GTSNPN and CDR2 SVGIG (reference sequence). Trimming left V 1 base short and J 1 base short, with 7 bases between. The CDR3 spans 13 residues. Here the CDR3 DNA reads TGTGCCTGGAGTGGGCAGCGGAACACTGAAGCTTTCTTT. This translates into CAWSGQRNTEAFF.